The entry below describes one T cell receptor (beta chain). This sample is drawn from a study of early T cells in non-severe SARS-CoV-2 infection. Whole-study context: From unsorted whole blood, bulk RNA was sequenced, and the chains remained unpaired.

V dropped 2 bases and J dropped 4; count of bases not matched to a gene: 2. Germline V CDR1 and CDR2: SGHVS, FQNEAQ. The CDR3 has 16 residues. Individually, cDNA molecules had unique molecular identifiers attached to them. TCRdb recomputed calls from the 5' RACE reads with MiXCR, one row per CDR3 protein. Of approximately 69,000 distinct CDR3 sequences in the sample, 10% to 15% were seen once. The sample comprised whole blood. This sequence originates from an adult who was a healthcare worker with PCR-confirmed SARS-CoV-2 infection or an uninfected control (not recorded which). The gene calls are TRBV7-8 and TRBJ2-3; 14 nucleotides agree with TRBD2. The CDR3 nucleotides are TGTGCCAGCAGCTTATTGGGACTAGCGGGAGCAGATACGCAGTATTTT. As protein: CASSLLGLAGADTQYF.